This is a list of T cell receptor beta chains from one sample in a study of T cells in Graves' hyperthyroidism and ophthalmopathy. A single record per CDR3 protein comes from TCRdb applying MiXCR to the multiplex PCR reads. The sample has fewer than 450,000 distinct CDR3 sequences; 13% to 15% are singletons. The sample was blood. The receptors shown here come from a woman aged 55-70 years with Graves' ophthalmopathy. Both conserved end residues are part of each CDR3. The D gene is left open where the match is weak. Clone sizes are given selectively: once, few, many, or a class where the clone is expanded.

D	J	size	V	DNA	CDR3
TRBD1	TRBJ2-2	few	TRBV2	TGTGCCAGCAGGGACAGGGGATCCGGGGAGCTGTTTTTT	CASRDRGSGELFF
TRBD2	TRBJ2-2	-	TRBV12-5	TGTGCTAGTGGGGTGAGCGGGAGCACCGGGGAGCTGTTTTTT	CASGVSGSTGELFF
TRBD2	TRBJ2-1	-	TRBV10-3	TGTGCCATCAGGCGGGGGGAATTGAATGAGCAGTTCTTC	CAIRRGELNEQFF
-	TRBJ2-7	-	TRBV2	TGTGCCAGCAACATTCAGGATGGCCACGAGCAGTACTTC	CASNIQDGHEQYF
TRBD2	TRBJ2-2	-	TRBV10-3	TGTGCCATCAGTGAACGGGGGGCGAACACCGGGGAGCTGTTTTTT	CAISERGANTGELFF
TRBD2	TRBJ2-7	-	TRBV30	TGTGCCTGGACCAGGGCGGGAGCGCGCGAGCAGTACTTC	CAWTRAGAREQYF
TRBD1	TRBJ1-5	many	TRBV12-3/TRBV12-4	TGTGCCAGCAGTTTCGGGACAGTGGGCCCCAATCAGCCCCAGCATTTT	CASSFGTVGPNQPQHF
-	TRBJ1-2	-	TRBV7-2	TGTGCCAGCGGCGGGGGGCGGGGGGGCTATGGCTACACCTTC	CASGGGRGGYGYTF
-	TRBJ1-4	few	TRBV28	TGTGCCAGCACCAAGTGGGGCCTTAATGAAAAACTGTTTTTT	CASTKWGLNEKLFF
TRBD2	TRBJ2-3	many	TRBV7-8	TGTGCCAGCAGCCAAGGGAGCGGGGCAGATACGCAGTATTTT	CASSQGSGADTQYF
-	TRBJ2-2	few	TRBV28	TGTGCCAGCAGTTTGCAGTTTTCGAACACCGGGGAGCTGTTTTTT	CASSLQFSNTGELFF
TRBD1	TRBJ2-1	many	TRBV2	TGTGCCAGCAGTGAAGATGGACAGGGATACAATGAGCAGTTCTTC	CASSEDGQGYNEQFF
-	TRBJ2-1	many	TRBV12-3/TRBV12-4	TGTGCCAGCAGTTTGCCGGCGGGGTTGTGGCATGAGCAGTTCTTC	CASSLPAGLWHEQFF
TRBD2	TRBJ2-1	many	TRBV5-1	TGCGCCAGCAGCACTACTAGCGGAGGGGGTCTGGTGGATGAGCAGTTCTTC	CASSTTSGGGLVDEQFF
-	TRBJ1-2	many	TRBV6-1	TGTGCCAGCAGATCACCCCGGGACAACCACCCCTATGGCTACACCTTC	CASRSPRDNHPYGYTF
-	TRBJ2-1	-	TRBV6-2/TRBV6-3	TGTGCCAGCACCCCTACCCGGAGTGAGCAGTTCTTC	CASTPTRSEQFF
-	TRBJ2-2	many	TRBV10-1	TGCGAAGAGCCCGGGGATGCGCCGAACACCGGGGAGCTGTTTTTT	CEEPGDAPNTGELFF
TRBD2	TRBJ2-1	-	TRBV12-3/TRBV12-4	TGTGCCAGCAGTCATACCACCGGGACTAACTACAATGAGCAGTTCTTC	CASSHTTGTNYNEQFF
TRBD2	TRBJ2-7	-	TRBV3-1	TGTGCCAGCAGCCAGGCGCCGGGACTACTCTACGAGCAGTACTTC	CASSQAPGLLYEQYF
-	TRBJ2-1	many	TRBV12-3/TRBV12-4	TGTGCCAGCAGTAAGGACTTAAACAATGAGCAGTTCTTC	CASSKDLNNEQFF
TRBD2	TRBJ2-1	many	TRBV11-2	TGTGCCAGCAGCTTAGAGGGACTAGCGTTTAATGAGCAGTTCTTC	CASSLEGLAFNEQFF
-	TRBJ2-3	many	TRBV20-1	TGCAGTGGTACGGGACTCAGGTCCCCAGATACGCAGTATTTT	CSGTGLRSPDTQYF
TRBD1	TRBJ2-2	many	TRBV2	TGTGCCAGCAGCGACACGGGACAGGGCGCCGGGGAGCTGTTTTTT	CASSDTGQGAGELFF
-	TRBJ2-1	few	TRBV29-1	TGCAGCGTTGACTGGGGGAATGAGCAGTTCTTC	CSVDWGNEQFF
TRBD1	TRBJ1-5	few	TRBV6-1	TGTGCCAGCAGTGAATTGGGACAGGTCAATCAGCCCCAGCATTTT	CASSELGQVNQPQHF
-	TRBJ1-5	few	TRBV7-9	TGTGCCAGCAGCTTAGAGGCAGGACGCAATCAGCCCCAGCATTTT	CASSLEAGRNQPQHF
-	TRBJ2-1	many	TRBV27	TGTGCCAGCAGTCCCACCGAGAGGTACAATGAGCAGTTCTTC	CASSPTERYNEQFF
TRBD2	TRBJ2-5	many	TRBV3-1	TGTGCCAGCAGCCAAGGGTGGGCCCGCGGGACTAGCGGGTACCAAGAGACCCAGTACTTC	CASSQGWARGTSGYQETQYF
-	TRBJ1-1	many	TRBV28	TGTGCCAGCATTAACCACGGGGGCACTGAAGCTTTCTTT	CASINHGGTEAFF
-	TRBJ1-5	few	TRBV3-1	TGTGCCAGCAGCGCATCGGTCTTGGGCAATCAGCCCCAGCATTTT	CASSASVLGNQPQHF
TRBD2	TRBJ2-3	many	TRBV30	TGTGCCTGGAGTTTTACTAGCGGGAGACGGAGGCGGACCACAGATACGCAGTATTTT	CAWSFTSGRRRRTTDTQYF
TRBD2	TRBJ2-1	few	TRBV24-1	TGTGCCACCAGTGCGTCTAGCGGGAGCGCAGCTGAGCAGTTCTTC	CATSASSGSAAEQFF
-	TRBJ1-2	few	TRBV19	TGTGCCAGTAGTATAGACAGTGGCAACTATGGCTACACCTTC	CASSIDSGNYGYTF
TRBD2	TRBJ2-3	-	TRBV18	TGTGCCAGCAGCGTAGTTGAGCGGGAACGAGATACGCAGTATTTT	CASSVVERERDTQYF
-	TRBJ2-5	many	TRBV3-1	TGTGCCAGCAGCCAAGTGATTAGTCGGGGTCAAGAGACCCAGTACTTC	CASSQVISRGQETQYF
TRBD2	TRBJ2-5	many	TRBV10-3	TGTGCCATCAAGAATCCCCCGGGACTAGCTTCGTACGGCAAAGAGACCCAGTACTTC	CAIKNPPGLASYGKETQYF
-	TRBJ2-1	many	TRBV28	TGTGCCAGCAGTCGAGGGGGGGCCATCTACAATGAGCAGTTCTTC	CASSRGGAIYNEQFF
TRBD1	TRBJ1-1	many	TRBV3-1	TGTGCCAGCAGCCATTCAGGGGGCGAAGCTTTCTTT	CASSHSGGEAFF
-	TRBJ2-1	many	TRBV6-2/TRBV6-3	TGTGCCAGCAGCCCCCGCTTCGATGAGCAGTTCTTC	CASSPRFDEQFF
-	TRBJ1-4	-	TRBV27	TGTGCCAGCAGTTTATCGATAGGAGGGGGTGGGGAAAAACTGTTTTTT	CASSLSIGGGGEKLFF
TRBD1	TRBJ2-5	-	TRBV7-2	TGTGCCTGCGGAAGGAGCAGGGGGCAGGAGACCCAGTACTTC	CACGRSRGQETQYF
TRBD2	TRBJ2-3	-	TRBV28	TGTGCCAGCAGTTCTGTTCCGGGACTAGCTCGCACAGATACGCAGTATTTT	CASSSVPGLARTDTQYF
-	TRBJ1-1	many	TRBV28	TGTGCCACCGAGGACGGGAACACTGAAGCTTTCTTT	CATEDGNTEAFF
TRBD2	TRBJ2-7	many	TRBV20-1	TGCAGTGCTAGAGATATAGCGGGAGTCTCCTACGAGCAGTACTTC	CSARDIAGVSYEQYF
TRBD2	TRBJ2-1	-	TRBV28	TGTGCCAGCACCCCGGGACTAGCGTCCTACAATGAGCAGTTCTTC	CASTPGLASYNEQFF
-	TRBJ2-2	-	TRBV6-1	TGTGCCAGCTGTCCCCGACGCCCTTCAAACACCGGGGAGCTGTTTTTT	CASCPRRPSNTGELFF
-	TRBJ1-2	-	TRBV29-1	TGCAGCGTTGATCCGGGCTACACCTTC	CSVDPGYTF
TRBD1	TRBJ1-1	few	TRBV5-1	TGCGCCAGCAGCTTAATAGGTGACAGGGGATCGGAAGCTTTCTTT	CASSLIGDRGSEAFF
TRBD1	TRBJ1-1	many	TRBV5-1	TGCGCCAGCAGCGCTCAGGGGGGTAACACTGAAGCTTTCTTT	CASSAQGGNTEAFF
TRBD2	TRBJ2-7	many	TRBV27	TGTGCCAGCAGTATCAGCGGGGGGGCCTACGAGCAGTACTTC	CASSISGGAYEQYF
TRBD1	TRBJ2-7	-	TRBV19	TGTGCCAGTAGTATCGGGACAGGGAAGTACGAGCAGTACTTC	CASSIGTGKYEQYF
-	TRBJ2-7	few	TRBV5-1	TGCGCCAGCAGCTTGGAACAGGGCCCTCTACTGACGGAGCAGTACTTC	CASSLEQGPLLTEQYF